This TCR beta chain was identified in a study of Ad26.COV2.S vaccination and SARS-CoV-2 variants. Study context: Recipients of Ad26.COV2.S got it intramuscularly, once or twice 56 days apart. Study results and caveats: In TCR breadth and depth analyses, total T cell responses may have been underestimated. Similar non-spike TCR breadth was seen in vaccine and placebo recipients. Spike-specific TCR breadth was greater in vaccine than placebo recipients.

Germline V gene data show CDR1 as SGDLS and CDR2 as YYNGEE. This CDR3 has 15 residues. Deletions cut 5 bases from V and 0 bases from J, with 14 bases between. The method was immunoSEQ multiplex PCR; TCRdb's version includes in-frame clones alone and lacks a portion of them. The table lists under 600,000 clones, about 88% of them singletons. Remarks on this clone: Its antigen is not known.

Treatment given: about 20 received Ad26.COV2.S at low or high dose, single or two shots; about 5 received placebo; per-sample allocation not given. Sampling was performed 63 days after the first vaccine or placebo injection. The receptor's source is a person between 18 and 60 years old who received the Ad26.COV2.S COVID-19 vaccine or a placebo. The specimen comprised peripheral blood, sampled in a trial of Ad26.COV2.S vaccine versus placebo. The chain carries TRBV9 and TRBJ1-1; a possible D gene is TRBD1 (6 bases). CDR3 nucleotide sequence: TGTGCCAGCAGTAGATCCGGGACAATGAACACTGAAGCTTTCTTT. Amino acid sequence: CASSRSGTMNTEAFF.